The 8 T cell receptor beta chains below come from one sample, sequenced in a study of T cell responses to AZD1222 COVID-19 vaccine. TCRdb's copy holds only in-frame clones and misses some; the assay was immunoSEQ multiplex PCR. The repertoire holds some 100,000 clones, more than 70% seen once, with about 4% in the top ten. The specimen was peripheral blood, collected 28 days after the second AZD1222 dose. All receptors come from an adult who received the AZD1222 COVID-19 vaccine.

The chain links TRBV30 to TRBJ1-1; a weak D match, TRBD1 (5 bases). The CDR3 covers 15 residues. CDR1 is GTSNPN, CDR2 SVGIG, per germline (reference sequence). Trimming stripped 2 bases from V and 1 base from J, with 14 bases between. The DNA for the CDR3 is TGTGCCTGGAGTCATACCCTTGGGGGGAACACTGAAGCTTTCTTT. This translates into CAWSHTLGGNTEAFF.

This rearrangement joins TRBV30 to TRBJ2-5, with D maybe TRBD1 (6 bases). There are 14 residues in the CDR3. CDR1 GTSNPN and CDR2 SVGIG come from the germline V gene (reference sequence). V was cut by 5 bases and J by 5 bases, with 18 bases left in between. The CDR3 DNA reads TGTGCCTGGGACCGTCAGGGGTTCGCGGAGACCCAGTACTTC. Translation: CAWDRQGFAETQYF.

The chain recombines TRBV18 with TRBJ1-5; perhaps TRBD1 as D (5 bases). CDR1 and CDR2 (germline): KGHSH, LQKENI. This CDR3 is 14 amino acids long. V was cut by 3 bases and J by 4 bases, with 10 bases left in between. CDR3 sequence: CASSPQEGNQPQHF. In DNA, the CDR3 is TGTGCCAGCTCACCCCAGGAGGGGAATCAGCCCCAGCATTTT.

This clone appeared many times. This CDR3 is CASSYTLGLYEQYF. The CDR3 DNA follows: TGTGCCAGCAGCTACACACTGGGGCTCTACGAGCAGTACTTC. The V and J genes are TRBV7-2 and TRBJ2-7, with D possibly being TRBD1 (5 bases). The CDR3 has 14 amino acids. Trimming shortened V by 4 bases and J by 3 bases, and 13 bases separated the two germline ends. From germline, CDR1 is SGHTA and CDR2 FQGNSA. Based on the CDR3 plus reference TRBV7-2 and TRBJ2-7, the full variable domain is GAGVSQSPSNKVTEKGKDVELRCDPISGHTALYWYRQSLGQGLEFLIYFQGNSAPDKSGLPSDRFSAERTGGSVSTLTIQRTQQEDSAVYLCASSYTLGLYEQYFGPGTRLTVT.

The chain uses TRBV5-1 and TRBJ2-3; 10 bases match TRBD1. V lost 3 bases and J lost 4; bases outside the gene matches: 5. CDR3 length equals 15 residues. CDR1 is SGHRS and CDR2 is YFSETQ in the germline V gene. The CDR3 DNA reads TGCGCCAGCAGCTCCCGGGACAGGGGATCAGATACGCAGTATTTT. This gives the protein CASSSRDRGSDTQYF.

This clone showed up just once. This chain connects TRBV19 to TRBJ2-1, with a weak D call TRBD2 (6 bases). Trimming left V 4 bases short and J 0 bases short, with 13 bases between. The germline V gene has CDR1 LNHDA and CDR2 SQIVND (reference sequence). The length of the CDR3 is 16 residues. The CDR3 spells CASSRQRVSSYNEQFF. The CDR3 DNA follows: TGTGCCAGTAGTAGACAGCGGGTGAGCTCCTACAATGAGCAGTTCTTC.

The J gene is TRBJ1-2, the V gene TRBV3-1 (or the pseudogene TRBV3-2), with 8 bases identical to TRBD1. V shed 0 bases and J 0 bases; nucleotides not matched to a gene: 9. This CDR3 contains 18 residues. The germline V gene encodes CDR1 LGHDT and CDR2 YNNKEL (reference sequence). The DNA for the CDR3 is TGTGCCAGCAGCCAAGACCTGGGACAGGTAACTCCTAACTATGGCTACACCTTC. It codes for CASSQDLGQVTPNYGYTF.

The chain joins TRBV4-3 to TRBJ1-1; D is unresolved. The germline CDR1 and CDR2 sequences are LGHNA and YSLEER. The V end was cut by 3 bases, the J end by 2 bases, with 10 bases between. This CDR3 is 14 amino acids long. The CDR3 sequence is CASSHLRLNTEAFF. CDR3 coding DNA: TGCGCCAGCAGCCATCTCAGGCTAAACACTGAAGCTTTCTTT.